Each of the 30 T cell receptor beta chains below was sequenced from the same sample in a study of blood T cell repertoires in COVID-19. Measured with immunoSEQ multiplex PCR; TCRdb has only the in-frame clones, and not every one. The table includes more than 80,000 clones, approximately 83% detected once. Sequenced: peripheral blood. The receptors come from an older woman with acute or convalescent COVID-19.

The chain combines TRBV7-8 with TRBJ1-2; 9 bases line up with TRBD1. The CDR3 spans 15 residues. V shed 2 bases and J 6 bases; nucleotides not matched to a gene: 7. CDR1 is SGHVS and CDR2 is FQNEAQ in the germline V gene. The CDR3 reads CASSLNRQGGDGYTF. For the CDR3, the DNA is TGTGCCAGCAGCTTAAATCGACAGGGGGGTGATGGCTACACCTTC.

This chain uses TRBV19 with TRBJ1-1; tentative D call: TRBD1 (5 bases). The germline gives CDR1 LNHDA, CDR2 SQIVND (reference sequence). This CDR3 comprises 14 residues. Trimming left V 5 bases short and J 5 bases short, with 15 bases between. For the CDR3, the DNA is TGTGCCAGTAGTTTGGGGGGGTATCGGACTGAAGCTTTCTTT. It is translated as CASSLGGYRTEAFF.

V is TRBV18 and J is TRBJ2-7; no definite D call. Trimming left V 4 bases short and J 3 bases short, with 7 bases between. Germline CDR1 is KGHSH and CDR2 is LQKENI. The CDR3 totals 12 residues. CDR3 in DNA: TGTGCCAGCTCACTCGGAGACTACGAGCAGTACTTC. It yields the protein CASSLGDYEQYF.

CDR3 amino acids: CASSPKVTGSFRYRWRLRLEQYF. The DNA of the CDR3 is TGTGCCAGCAGCCCTAAAGTAACAGGGTCGTTCCGTTACCGTTGGCGGCTACGTCTCGAGCAGTACTTC. The rearrangement links TRBV14 to TRBJ2-7, with D tentatively TRBD1 (6 bases). Germline V lookup: CDR1 SGHDN, CDR2 FVKESK. Trimming removed 4 bases from V and 6 bases from J, with 43 bases in between. This CDR3 region has 23 residues. Combining the CDR3 with reference TRBV14 and TRBJ2-7 gives the whole variable domain EAGVTQFPSHSVIEKGQTVTLRCDPISGHDNLYWYRRVMGKEIKFLLHFVKESKQDESGMPNNRFLAERTGGTYSTLKVQPAELEDSGVYFCASSPKVTGSFRYRWRLRLEQYFGPGTRLTVT.

The CDR3 here is CASSSQETQYF. DNA for the CDR3: TGTGCCAGCAGTTCGCAAGAGACCCAGTACTTC. The chain couples TRBV6-6 to TRBJ2-5; D call uncertain. V lost 4 bases, J lost 2 bases, and 2 bases lay in between. Germline V CDR1 and CDR2: MNHNY, SVGAGI (reference sequence). CDR3 length: 11 residues.

J is TRBJ2-1 and V is TRBV7-8, with TRBD2 matching 13 bases. Trimming cost V 4 bases and J 4 bases; bases outside gene matches: 1. The CDR3 is 15 amino acids. Per the germline V gene, CDR1 is SGHVS and CDR2 is FQNEAQ. The CDR3 loop is CASSSLAGGYNEQFF. The CDR3 DNA sequence: TGTGCCAGCAGCTCACTAGCGGGGGGGTACAATGAGCAGTTCTTC.

The V call is TRBV6-5, the J call TRBJ2-5; 8 bases are shared with TRBD2. The trim removed 8 bases at V and 4 bases at J, leaving 9 bases unmatched. CDR1 and CDR2 from the germline V gene are MNHEY and SVGAGI. The CDR3 loop spans 14 amino acids. CDR3 DNA: TGTGCCAGCGAGCCGGGGGGGCCATCAGAGACCCAGTACTTC. Translation gives CASEPGGPSETQYF.

This clone was observed a single time. The chain couples TRBV6-5 to TRBJ1-5, with 9 bases lining up with TRBD1. The CDR3 runs 15 residues. Germline-derived CDR1 and CDR2 are MNHEY and SVGAGI. The V segment lost 4 bases and the J segment 3 bases; nucleotides outside the gene matches: 4. The CDR3 reads CASSLGTGLNQPQHF. The CDR3 region has the DNA TGTGCCAGCAGTTTGGGGACAGGGCTCAATCAGCCCCAGCATTTT.

The chain couples TRBV2 to TRBJ1-2; 9 nucleotides agree with TRBD1. The CDR3 consists of 15 residues. The V and J ends lost 2 bases and 4 bases, in that order; junction bases with no gene match: 5. CDR1 and CDR2 from the germline V gene are SNHLY and FYNNEI. CDR3 nucleotide sequence: TGTGCCAGCAGTGAATTGAGACAGGGGGTCTATGGCTACACCTTC. Protein: CASSELRQGVYGYTF.

V gene TRBV21-1 combines with J gene TRBJ1-6; the table's D call TRBD1 went unverified against the DNA. TRBV21-1 is reported as a pseudogene. The CDR3 has 14 residues. CDR3 nucleotides: TGTGCCAGCACCCTTGACAGGGATAATTCACCCCTCCACTTT. Encoded protein: CASTLDRDNSPLHF.

This chain joins TRBV7-9 and TRBJ1-5, with D maybe TRBD1 (5 bases). The V end was cut by 3 bases, the J end by 4 bases, with 10 bases between. This CDR3 comprises 14 residues. Germline assignment: CDR1 SEHNR and CDR2 FQNEAQ (reference sequence). The DNA for the CDR3 is TGTGCCAGCAGCTTTGACAGCACGAATCAGCCCCAGCATTTT. It encodes CASSFDSTNQPQHF.

The genes are TRBV6-6 and TRBJ2-7; 9 bases align to TRBD1. The CDR3 consists of 15 residues. CDR1 is MNHNY and CDR2 is SVGAGI in the germline V gene (reference sequence). The V gene end was trimmed by 6 bases and the J gene end by 0 bases; junction bases not matched to a gene: 6. The CDR3 is CASRSGQGSSYEQYF. CDR3 in DNA: TGTGCCAGCAGGTCGGGACAGGGAAGCTCCTACGAGCAGTACTTC.

The V and J genes are TRBV13 and TRBJ1-6, with D maybe TRBD1 (5 bases). The CDR3 has 15 amino acids. Germline-derived CDR1 and CDR2 are PRHDT and FYEKMQ (reference sequence). The V end lost 4 bases, the J end lost 9 bases, and 16 bases lay between the germline ends. The CDR3 reads CASSSSSLGGSPLHF. Here the CDR3 DNA reads TGTGCCAGCAGCTCCTCGTCCCTGGGGGGTTCACCCCTCCACTTT. The complete variable domain, with remaining parts taken from reference TRBV13 and TRBJ1-6, reads AAGVIQSPRHLIKEKRETATLKCYPIPRHDTVYWYQQGPGQDPQFLISFYEKMQSDKGSIPDRFSAQQFSDYHSELNMSSLELGDSALYFCASSSSSLGGSPLHFGNGTRLTVT.

The rearrangement links TRBV30 to TRBJ2-3; TRBD1 matches at 10 bases. Germline V gene data show CDR1 as GTSNPN and CDR2 as SVGIG (reference sequence). V lost 7 bases and J lost 2; bases outside the gene matches: 6. The length of the CDR3 is 14 residues. As DNA, the CDR3 is TGTGCCTTACTGGACAGGGGGTACACAGATACGCAGTATTTT. It encodes CALLDRGYTDTQYF.

This chain links TRBV6-1 with TRBJ1-2; 7 bases align to TRBD1. The CDR3 is 15 amino acids. From germline, CDR1 is MNHNS and CDR2 SASEGT. The trim removed 2 bases at V and 3 bases at J, leaving 6 bases unmatched. CDR3 coding DNA: TGTGCCAGCAGTGAATCAAGGGGGCCCTACTATGGCTACACCTTC. It yields the protein CASSESRGPYYGYTF.

V and J are TRBV29-1 and TRBJ1-2; 10 nucleotides agree with TRBD1. V trimming: 6 bases; J trimming: 8 bases; junction bases outside the gene matches: 6. The CDR3 covers 12 residues. Germline V CDR1 and CDR2: SQVTM, ANQGSEA. DNA of the CDR3: TGCAGCGTGACCGGGACAGGGGTAGGCTACACCTTC. This gives the protein CSVTGTGVGYTF.

The chain has TRBV28 and TRBJ1-3; D is possibly TRBD1 (6 bases). The CDR3 covers 15 residues. Trimming removed 3 bases at V and 3 bases at J, with 12 bases between. The germline gives CDR1 MDHEN, CDR2 SYDVKM. The CDR3 region has the DNA TGTGCCAGCAGTTTTCTCACAGGGTATGGAAACACCATATATTTT. Protein sequence: CASSFLTGYGNTIYF.

The chain employs TRBV7-2 and TRBJ1-2, with 10 nucleotides matching TRBD1. The germline V gene has CDR1 SGHTA and CDR2 FQGNSA. The CDR3 covers 14 residues. The trim removed 0 bases at V and 8 bases at J, leaving 3 bases unmatched. CDR3 coding DNA: TGTGCCAGCAGCTTAGCGGGACAGGGGATCGGCTACACCTTC. It yields the protein CASSLAGQGIGYTF. The entire variable domain, with the rest obtained from reference TRBV7-2 and TRBJ1-2, is as follows: GAGVSQSPSNKVTEKGKDVELRCDPISGHTALYWYRQSLGQGLEFLIYFQGNSAPDKSGLPSDRFSAERTGGSVSTLTIQRTQQEDSAVYLCASSLAGQGIGYTFGSGTRLTVV.

The genes are TRBV9 and TRBJ1-4, with a tentative D call TRBD1 (5 bases). The length of the CDR3 is 14 residues. The germline V and J ends were trimmed by 2 bases and 7 bases, with 12 bases remaining between them. The germline V gene has CDR1 SGDLS and CDR2 YYNGEE. Written as DNA, the CDR3 is TGTGCCAGCAGCGTGGGGCAATTGGGTGAAAAACTGTTTTTT. This sequence encodes CASSVGQLGEKLFF.

The V and J genes are TRBV5-1 and TRBJ2-1, with TRBD2 matching over 11 bases. The V gene end was trimmed by 0 bases and the J gene end by 1 base; junction bases not matched to a gene: 15. CDR1 SGHRS and CDR2 YFSETQ come from the germline V gene. The length of the CDR3 is 21 residues. Here the CDR3 reads CASSLAKSGTSGLDSYNEQFF. The CDR3 DNA is TGCGCCAGCAGCTTGGCGAAATCGGGGACTAGCGGATTGGATTCCTACAATGAGCAGTTCTTC.

This chain uses TRBV5-1 with TRBJ1-2; 7 positions agree with TRBD1. This CDR3 has 13 amino acids. Trimming cost V 8 bases and J 2 bases; bases outside gene matches: 6. From germline, CDR1 is SGHRS and CDR2 YFSETQ. The CDR3 sequence: CASRQGSNYGYTF. CDR3 coding DNA: TGCGCCAGTAGACAGGGATCGAACTATGGCTACACCTTC.

This rearrangement joins TRBV10-3 to TRBJ2-3; 9 nucleotides agree with TRBD1. Looked up from germline, CDR1 is ENHRY and CDR2 is SYGVKD. The CDR3 totals 18 residues. V lost 2 bases, J lost 2 bases, and 11 bases stayed unmatched. The CDR3: CAISEPPGTGYDTDTQYF. The DNA for the CDR3 is TGTGCCATCAGTGAGCCTCCGGGGACAGGGTATGACACAGATACGCAGTATTTT.

In DNA form, the CDR3 reads TGTGCCAGCAGTGAAGTGGCGGACTATGGCTACACCTTC. It is translated as CASSEVADYGYTF. V and J are TRBV2 and TRBJ1-2, with no clear D. CDR3 length equals 13 residues. Germline V CDR1 and CDR2: SNHLY, FYNNEI. Trimming stripped 1 base from V and 3 bases from J, with 6 bases between.

The chain is built from TRBV29-1 and TRBJ2-7; 8 bases are a match to TRBD1. Unmatched junction bases numbered 7, after V lost 6 bases and J lost 3 bases. Germline V lookup: CDR1 SQVTM, CDR2 ANQGSEA. The CDR3 is 13 residues long. As DNA, the CDR3 is TGCAGCGTAGGCCAAGGACAGGGCTACGAGCAGTACTTC. The encoded protein is CSVGQGQGYEQYF.

V gene TRBV19 combines with J gene TRBJ2-1; no reliable D call. Germline CDR1 and CDR2: LNHDA and SQIVND (reference sequence). This CDR3 is built from 16 residues. The germline V and J ends were trimmed by 6 bases and 4 bases, with 19 bases remaining between them. The CDR3 bases are TGTGCCAGTAGAGTCTCAGGAAACTCCTATTACAATGAGCAGTTCTTC. Amino acid sequence: CASRVSGNSYYNEQFF.

This chain uses TRBV6-5 with TRBJ1-4; D remains ambiguous. Between the trimmed V and J ends, which lost 6 bases and 6 bases, there was a span of 14 bases. The CDR3 has 14 amino acids. CDR1 and CDR2 (germline): MNHEY, SVGAGI. The CDR3 loop is CASRKVMQDEKLFF. For the CDR3, the DNA is TGTGCCAGCAGAAAAGTGATGCAGGATGAAAAACTGTTTTTT.

The chain links TRBV30 to TRBJ1-1; 7 bases match TRBD1. This CDR3 contains 13 residues. CDR1 and CDR2 (germline): GTSNPN, SVGIG (reference sequence). J was trimmed by 1 base and V by 8 bases; bases with no gene match: 7. This CDR3 reads CAGWGQTNTEAFF. CDR3 coding DNA: TGTGCCGGGTGGGGACAGACGAACACTGAAGCTTTCTTT.

V and J are TRBV18 and TRBJ1-2; 9 bases are shared with TRBD1. J was trimmed by 7 bases and V by 7 bases; bases with no gene match: 7. The CDR3 consists of 13 residues. Looked up from germline, CDR1 is KGHSH and CDR2 is LQKENI. CDR3 DNA: TGTGCCAGCTACGGGACAGGGAAGGTTGGCTACACCTTC. Translated, it gives CASYGTGKVGYTF.

This chain links TRBV7-8 with TRBJ2-5, with TRBD2 matching 10 bases. J gave up 3 bases and V 5 bases, and 6 bases lay outside the gene matches. Germline assignment: CDR1 SGHVS and CDR2 FQNEAQ. This CDR3 region has 15 residues. CDR3 sequence: CASSPELAGKETQYF. In DNA, the CDR3 is TGTGCCAGCAGCCCGGAACTAGCGGGGAAAGAGACCCAGTACTTC.

The rearrangement uses TRBV5-6 and TRBJ1-1; the D is unclear. The germline CDR1 and CDR2 sequences are SGHDT and YYEEEE. The V and J ends lost 5 bases and 0 bases respectively, with 11 bases between them. The CDR3 totals 14 residues. DNA for the CDR3: TGTGCCAGCAGATATGGTGAGATGAACACTGAAGCTTTCTTT. Translating it yields CASRYGEMNTEAFF.